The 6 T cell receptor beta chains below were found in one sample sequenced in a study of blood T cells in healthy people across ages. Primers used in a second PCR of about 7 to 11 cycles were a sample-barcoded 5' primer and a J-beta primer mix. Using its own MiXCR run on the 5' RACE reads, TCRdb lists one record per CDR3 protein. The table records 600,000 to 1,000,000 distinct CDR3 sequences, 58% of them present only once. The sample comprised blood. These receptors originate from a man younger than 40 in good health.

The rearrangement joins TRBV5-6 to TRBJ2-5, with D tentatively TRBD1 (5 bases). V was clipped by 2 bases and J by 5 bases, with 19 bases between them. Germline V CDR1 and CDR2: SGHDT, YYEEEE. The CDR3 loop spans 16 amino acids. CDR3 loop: CASSFWRRVRFETQYF. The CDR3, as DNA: TGTGCCAGCAGCTTTTGGCGCAGGGTCCGCTTCGAGACCCAGTACTTC.

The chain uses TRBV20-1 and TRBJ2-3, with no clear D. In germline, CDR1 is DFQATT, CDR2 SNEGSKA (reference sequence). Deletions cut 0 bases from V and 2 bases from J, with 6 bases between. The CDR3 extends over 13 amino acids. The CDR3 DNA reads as TGCAGTGCTAGAGATTACCCCACAGATACGCAGTATTTT. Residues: CSARDYPTDTQYF.

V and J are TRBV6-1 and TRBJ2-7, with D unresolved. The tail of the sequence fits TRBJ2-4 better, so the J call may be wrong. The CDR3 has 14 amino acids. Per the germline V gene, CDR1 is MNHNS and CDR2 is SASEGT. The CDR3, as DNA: TGTGCCAGCAGTGAACTGACCCTGGCGGACATTCAGTACTTC. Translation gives CASSELTLADIQYF.

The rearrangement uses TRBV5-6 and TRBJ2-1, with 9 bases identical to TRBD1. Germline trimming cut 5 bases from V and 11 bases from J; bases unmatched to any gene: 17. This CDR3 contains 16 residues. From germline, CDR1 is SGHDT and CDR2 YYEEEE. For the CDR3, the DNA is TGTGCCAGCAGGCAAACGGGACAGGGTTTTTCGGTGAAGCAGTTCTTC. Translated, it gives CASRQTGQGFSVKQFF. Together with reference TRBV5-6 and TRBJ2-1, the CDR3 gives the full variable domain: DAGVTQSPTHLIKTRGQQVTLRCSPKSGHDTVSWYQQALGQGPQFIFQYYEEEERQRGNFPDRFSGHQFPNYSSELNVNALLLGDSALYLCASRQTGQGFSVKQFFGPGTRLTVL.

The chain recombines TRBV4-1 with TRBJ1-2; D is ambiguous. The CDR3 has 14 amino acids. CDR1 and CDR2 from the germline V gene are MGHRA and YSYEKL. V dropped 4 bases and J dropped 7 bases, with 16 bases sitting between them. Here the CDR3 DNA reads TGCGCCAGCAGCCCCCTATCTCAGGAGGGTGGCTACACCTTC. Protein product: CASSPLSQEGGYTF.

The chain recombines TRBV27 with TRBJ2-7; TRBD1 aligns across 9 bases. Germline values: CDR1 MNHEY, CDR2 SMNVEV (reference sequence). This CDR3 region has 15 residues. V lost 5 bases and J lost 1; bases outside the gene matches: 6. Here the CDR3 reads CASSITGGPSYEQYF. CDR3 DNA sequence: TGTGCCAGCAGTATAACAGGGGGCCCTTCCTACGAGCAGTACTTC.